Presented here are 2 T cell receptor beta chains from one specimen sequenced in a study of T-cell memory formation after mild COVID-19. Via MiXCR, TCRdb re-called the 5' RACE reads, giving one row per CDR3 protein. The sample lists 200,000 to 250,000 distinct CDR3 sequences; roughly 10% were seen once. What was sequenced was PBMCs or a T cell subset sorted from them (not recorded which). These receptors were collected from a man between 18 and 29 years old who had mild COVID-19 (a few samples of this study predate the infection). Cell type and time point are not known.

This chain uses TRBV12-3 or TRBV12-4 with TRBJ1-4, with D possibly matching TRBD1 (6 bases). CDR3 length: 14 amino acids. The ends were cut back, 4 bases at V and 8 bases at J, with 14 bases in the middle. CDR3 loop: CASSSDSTREKLFF. The CDR3 nucleotides are TGTGCCAGCAGTTCGGACAGCACTAGAGAAAAACTGTTTTTT.

CDR3 sequence: CASSPQGGRGMNTGELFF. The CDR3 bases are TGTGCCAGCAGTCCGCAAGGGGGGCGGGGGATGAACACCGGGGAGCTGTTTTTT. J is TRBJ2-2 and V is TRBV28; TRBD2 is a possible D gene (7 bases). Trimming pared 5 bases from V and 1 base from J, leaving 20 bases between. Looked up from germline, CDR1 is MDHEN and CDR2 is SYDVKM. The CDR3 extends over 18 amino acids.